This TCR beta chain was captured in a study of shared clonotypes between healthy human individuals. Whole-study results and caveats: The sharing of 4% to 5.5% of naive CD4 clonotypes was seen across a handful of donors.

Assay used: immunoSEQ multiplex PCR; TCRdb lists only in-frame clones, some missing. The sample lists some 2,500,000 clones, 92% occurring once. Details on this clone: As yet, its antigen is unknown.

Sequenced sample: naive CD4+ T cells from PBMCs. Subset noted: CD45RA+ positively selected. The receptor was isolated from a man aged 18 to 30 in good health. Some clones in this sample may be carry-over from other donors' samples.

The CDR3 nucleotides read TGCGCCAGCAGCGCGGACGGCGAACGGTTGGCCCAGTACTTC. Protein product: CASSADGERLAQYF. This rearrangement joins TRBV5-1 to TRBJ2-5, with D unclear. This CDR3 comprises 14 residues. From germline, CDR1 is SGHRS and CDR2 YFSETQ. Deletions cut 4 bases from V and 9 bases from J, with 19 bases between. The full variable domain, with the rest looked up from reference TRBV5-1 and TRBJ2-5, is KAGVTQTPRYLIKTRGQQVTLSCSPISGHRSVSWYQQTPGQGLQFLFEYFSETQRNKGNFPGRFSGRQFSNSRSEMNVSTLELGDSALYLCASSADGERLAQYFGPGTRLLVL.